A selection of T cell receptor beta chains follows, all from one sample in a study of shared T cell receptors in the human thymus. Measured with immunoSEQ multiplex PCR; TCRdb has only the in-frame clones, and not every one. The data hold roughly 710,000 clones, with 80% to 90% observed a single time. The sample was also reused in another study, on human thymus T cells.

Sequenced: thymocytes. These receptors were taken from a girl less than two years old with a congenital heart defect. Both conserved end residues are part of each CDR3. The order of the fields is J gene, V gene, D gene, clone size, CDR3 protein, CDR3 DNA. D genes are given only for firm matches. The size field is filled for only some rows; it gives once, few, many or a size class.

TRBJ1-1 TRBV9 NA once CASSVEGRATEAFF TGTGCCAGCAGCGTAGAAGGCAGGGCCACTGAAGCTTTCTTT
TRBJ1-1 TRBV27 TRBD1 NA CASSLCSTFTGTGGPNTEAFF TGTGCCAGCAGTTTATGTTCGACTTTTACCGGGACAGGGGGCCCGAACACTGAAGCTTTCTTT
TRBJ2-7 TRBV25-1 TRBD2 NA CASSGGLGGSEQYF TGTGCCAGCAGTGGGGGGTTGGGAGGGAGTGAGCAGTACTTC
TRBJ2-3 TRBV27 NA NA CASRQAWGMPDTQYF TGTGCCAGCAGACAAGCATGGGGCATGCCAGATACGCAGTATTTT
TRBJ2-7 TRBV29-1 TRBD1 NA CSVRDHRGPYEQYF TGCAGCGTTCGTGACCACAGGGGACCCTACGAGCAGTACTTC
TRBJ1-1 TRBV6-5 NA NA CASDRYTEAFF TGTGCCAGCGACAGATACACTGAAGCTTTCTTT
TRBJ1-2 TRBV6-5 NA NA CASSPPGNGYTF TGTGCCAGCAGCCCCCCGGGGAATGGCTACACCTTC
TRBJ2-7 TRBV7-9 NA few CASSLGEEAYEQYF TGTGCCAGCAGCTTGGGGGAGGAAGCCTACGAGCAGTACTTC
TRBJ1-3 TRBV5-6 NA once CASSYKQGRPGNTIYF TGTGCCAGCAGCTATAAACAGGGACGGCCTGGAAACACCATATATTTT
TRBJ1-5 TRBV6-1 NA NA CASSDRENQPQHF TGTGCCAGCAGTGATCGGGAGAATCAGCCCCAGCATTTT
TRBJ1-1 TRBV7-8 TRBD1 NA CASSLYGWDREGTEAFF TGTGCCAGCAGCTTATATGGGTGGGACAGGGAGGGCACTGAAGCTTTCTTT
TRBJ2-2 TRBV4-3 NA NA CASSQELWSREVRGWCTGELFF TGCGCCAGCAGCCAAGAGCTGTGGAGCCGGGAAGTCAGGGGTTGGTGCACCGGGGAGCTGTTTTTT
TRBJ2-7 TRBV29-1 NA NA CSVAGTYEQYF TGCAGCGTTGCCGGGACATACGAGCAGTACTTC
TRBJ1-1 TRBV5-3 TRBD1 NA CARSFDGQGLFTEAFF TGTGCCAGAAGCTTTGACGGACAGGGGCTATTCACTGAAGCTTTCTTT
TRBJ1-2 TRBV5-1 NA NA CASSLVDLSGYTF TGCGCCAGCAGCTTGGTTGATCTGAGTGGCTACACCTTC
TRBJ2-7 TRBV9 NA NA CASSVVATASSYEQYF TGTGCCAGCAGCGTAGTAGCGACCGCGAGCTCCTACGAGCAGTACTTC
TRBJ1-2 TRBV4-3 TRBD1 once CASSQDWGQGDGYTF TGCGCCAGCAGCCAAGATTGGGGACAGGGAGATGGCTACACCTTC
TRBJ1-2 TRBV27 TRBD1 few CASSRNPDRDREGYTF TGTGCCAGCAGTCGGAACCCGGACAGGGATCGGGAGGGCTACACCTTC
TRBJ1-2 TRBV5-1 TRBD1 once CASSQGTESLHYGYTF TGCGCCAGCAGCCAAGGGACAGAGAGTCTACACTATGGCTACACCTTC
TRBJ2-7 TRBV5-5 TRBD2 NA CASSLALAGIYEQYF TGTGCCAGCAGCTTGGCCCTAGCGGGGATCTACGAGCAGTACTTC
TRBJ2-7 TRBV7-6 NA NA CASSLGVRTVGPDEQYF TGTGCCAGCAGCTTAGGGGTCCGGACAGTCGGGCCCGACGAGCAGTACTTC
TRBJ2-5 TRBV25-1 TRBD2 NA CASRAQRGGRETQYF TGTGCCAGCAGGGCGCAACGGGGGGGCCGAGAGACCCAGTACTTC
TRBJ1-4 TRBV4-3 TRBD1 NA CASSQAPRSTGGLTNEKLFF TGCGCCAGCAGCCAAGCCCCCAGGTCTACAGGGGGCCTAACTAATGAAAAACTGTTTTTT
TRBJ1-5 TRBV6-1 NA once CASSEPPGQGGNQPQHF TGTGCCAGCAGTGAACCCCCTGGGCAGGGCGGCAATCAGCCCCAGCATTTT
TRBJ1-1 TRBV28 NA NA CASSFPDTEAFF TGTGCCAGCAGTTTTCCTGACACTGAAGCTTTCTTT
TRBJ1-2 TRBV6-1 TRBD1 NA CASWRGQGGYTF TGTGCCAGCTGGAGGGGGCAGGGTGGCTACACCTTC
TRBJ2-5 TRBV13 NA NA CASSLMDLGETQYF TGTGCCAGCAGCTTAATGGACTTGGGGGAGACCCAGTACTTC
TRBJ2-3 TRBV5-1 TRBD2 NA CASFPMRGGSTDTQYF TGCGCCAGCTTTCCCATGCGCGGGGGGAGCACAGATACGCAGTATTTT
TRBJ2-7 TRBV5-1 TRBD1 NA CASSLGDSWEYEQYF TGCGCCAGCAGCTTGGGGGACAGCTGGGAGTACGAGCAGTACTTC
TRBJ1-5 TRBV7-2 NA NA CASSRGRRGNQPQHF TGTGCCAGCAGCCGAGGTAGGAGGGGCAATCAGCCCCAGCATTTT
TRBJ1-1 TRBV5-1 NA NA CASSLAVQGTGEAFF TGCGCCAGCAGCTTGGCGGTTCAGGGCACGGGTGAAGCTTTCTTT
TRBJ2-3 TRBV27 TRBD2 NA CASSLGTRPNTQYF TGTGCCAGCAGTTTAGGGACTAGGCCTAATACGCAGTATTTT
TRBJ1-6 TRBV6-1 NA NA CASSRDIDFNSPLHF TGTGCCAGCAGCCGGGACATAGACTTTAATTCACCCCTCCACTTT